This T cell receptor beta chain was profiled in a study of blood T cell repertoires in COVID-19. Germline loops: CDR1 MNHEY, CDR2 SVGAGI. V lost 6 bases, J lost 7 bases, and 13 bases lay in between. The CDR3 spans 13 residues. Some clones are missing from TCRdb's copy, which holds only in-frame ones; the method was immunoSEQ multiplex PCR. Of approximately 320,000 clones listed, over 85% were seen once; the top ten hold around 2.5%. The material sequenced was PBMCs or T cells enriched from blood (not recorded which). This chain uses TRBV6-5 with TRBJ1-5; no reliable D call. The clonotype originates from a man aged 60-69 years who had recovered from COVID-19. The CDR3: CASRVDAAQPQHF. The DNA of the CDR3 is TGTGCCAGCAGGGTCGACGCGGCCCAGCCCCAGCATTTT.